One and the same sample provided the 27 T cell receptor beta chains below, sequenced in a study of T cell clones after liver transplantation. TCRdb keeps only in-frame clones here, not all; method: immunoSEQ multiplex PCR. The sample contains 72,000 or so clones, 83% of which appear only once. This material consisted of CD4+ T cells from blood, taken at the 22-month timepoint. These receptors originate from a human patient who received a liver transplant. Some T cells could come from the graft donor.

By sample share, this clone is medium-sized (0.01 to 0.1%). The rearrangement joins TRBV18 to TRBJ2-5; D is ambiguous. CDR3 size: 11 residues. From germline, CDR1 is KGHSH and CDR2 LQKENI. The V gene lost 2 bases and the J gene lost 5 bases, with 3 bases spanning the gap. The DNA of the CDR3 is TGTGCCAGCTCACCATGGGAGACCCAGTACTTC. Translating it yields CASSPWETQYF. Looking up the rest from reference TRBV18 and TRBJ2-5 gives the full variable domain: NAGVMQNPRHLVRRRGQEARLRCSPMKGHSHVYWYRQLPEEGLKFMVYLQKENIIDESGMPKERFSAEFPKEGPSILRIQQVVRGDSAAYFCASSPWETQYFGPGTRLLVL.

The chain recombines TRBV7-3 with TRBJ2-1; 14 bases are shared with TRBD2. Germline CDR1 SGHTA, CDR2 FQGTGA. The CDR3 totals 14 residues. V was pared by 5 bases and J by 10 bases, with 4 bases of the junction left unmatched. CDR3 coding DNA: TGTGCCAGCAGCCCAAGGACTAGCGGGGGGGAGCAGTTCTTC. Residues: CASSPRTSGGEQFF.

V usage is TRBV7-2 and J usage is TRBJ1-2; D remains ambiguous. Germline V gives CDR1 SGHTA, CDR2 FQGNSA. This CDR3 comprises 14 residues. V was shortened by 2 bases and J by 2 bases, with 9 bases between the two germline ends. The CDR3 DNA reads TGTGCCAGCAGCTTACGGGGAGACAACTATGGCTACACCTTC. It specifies CASSLRGDNYGYTF.

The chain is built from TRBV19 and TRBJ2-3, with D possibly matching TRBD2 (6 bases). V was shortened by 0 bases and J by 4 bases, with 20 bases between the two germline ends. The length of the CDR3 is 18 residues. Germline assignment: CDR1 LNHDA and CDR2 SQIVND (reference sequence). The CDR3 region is CASSIDPQGRWDPDTQYF. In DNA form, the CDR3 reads TGTGCCAGTAGTATAGACCCCCAAGGGAGGTGGGACCCAGATACGCAGTATTTT.

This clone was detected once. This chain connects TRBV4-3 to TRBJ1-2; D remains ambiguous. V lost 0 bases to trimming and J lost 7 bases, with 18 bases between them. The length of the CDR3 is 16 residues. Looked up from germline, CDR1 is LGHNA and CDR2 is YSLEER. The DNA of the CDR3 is TGCGCCAGCAGCCAAGATCGCGCAGCCTCGGGAGGTGGCTACACCTTC. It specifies CASSQDRAASGGGYTF.

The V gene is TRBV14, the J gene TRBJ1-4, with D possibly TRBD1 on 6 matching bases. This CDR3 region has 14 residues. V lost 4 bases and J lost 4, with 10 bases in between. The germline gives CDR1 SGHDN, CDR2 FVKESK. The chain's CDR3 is CASSLGQLNEKLFF. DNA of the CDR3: TGTGCCAGCAGCCTCGGACAGCTTAATGAAAAACTGTTTTTT.

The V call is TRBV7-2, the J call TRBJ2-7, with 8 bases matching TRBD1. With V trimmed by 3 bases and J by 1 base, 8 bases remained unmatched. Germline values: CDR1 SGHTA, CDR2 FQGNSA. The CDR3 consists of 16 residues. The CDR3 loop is CASSLRTGLESYEQYF. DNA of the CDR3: TGTGCCAGCAGCTTGCGGACAGGGCTAGAGTCCTACGAGCAGTACTTC.

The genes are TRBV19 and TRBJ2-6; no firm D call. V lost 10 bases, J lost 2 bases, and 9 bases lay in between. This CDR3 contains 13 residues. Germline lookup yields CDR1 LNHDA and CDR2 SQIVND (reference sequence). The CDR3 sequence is CATEGPGANVLTF. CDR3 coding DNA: TGTGCCACAGAAGGGCCTGGGGCCAACGTCCTGACTTTC.

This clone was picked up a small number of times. The CDR3 DNA reads as TGCAGTGCTGGTGGGTCGGGGGGGCAGTACTTC. Amino acids: CSAGGSGGQYF. The J gene is TRBJ2-7, the V gene TRBV20-1; 7 positions match TRBD2. The CDR3 is 11 amino acids. Germline assignment: CDR1 DFQATT and CDR2 SNEGSKA (reference sequence). J gave up 9 bases and V 5 bases, and 7 bases lay outside the gene matches.

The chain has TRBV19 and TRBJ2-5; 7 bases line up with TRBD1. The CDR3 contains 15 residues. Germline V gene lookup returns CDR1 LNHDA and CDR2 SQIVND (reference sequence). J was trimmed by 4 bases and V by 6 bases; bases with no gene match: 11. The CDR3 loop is CASSPLQGVGETQYF. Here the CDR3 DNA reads TGTGCCAGTAGCCCTCTCCAGGGGGTAGGAGAGACCCAGTACTTC.

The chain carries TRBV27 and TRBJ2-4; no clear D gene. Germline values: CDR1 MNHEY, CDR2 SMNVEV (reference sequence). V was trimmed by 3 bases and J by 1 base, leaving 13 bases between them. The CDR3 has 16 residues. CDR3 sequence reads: CASSFRQGIAKNIQYF. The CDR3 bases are TGTGCCAGCAGTTTTCGACAAGGAATTGCCAAAAACATTCAGTACTTC.

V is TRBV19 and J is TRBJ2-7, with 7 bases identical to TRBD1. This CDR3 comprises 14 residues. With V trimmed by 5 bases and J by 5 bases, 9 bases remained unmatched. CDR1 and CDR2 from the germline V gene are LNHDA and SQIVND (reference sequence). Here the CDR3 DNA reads TGTGCCAGTAGTTCAGTAGACAGGGTAAACGAGCAGTACTTC. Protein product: CASSSVDRVNEQYF.

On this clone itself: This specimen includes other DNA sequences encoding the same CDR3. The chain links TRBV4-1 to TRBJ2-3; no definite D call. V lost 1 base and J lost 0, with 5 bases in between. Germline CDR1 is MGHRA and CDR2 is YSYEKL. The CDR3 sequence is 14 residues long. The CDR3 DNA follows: TGCGCCAGCAGCCAAGCCCGTAGCACAGATACGCAGTATTTT. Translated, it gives CASSQARSTDTQYF.

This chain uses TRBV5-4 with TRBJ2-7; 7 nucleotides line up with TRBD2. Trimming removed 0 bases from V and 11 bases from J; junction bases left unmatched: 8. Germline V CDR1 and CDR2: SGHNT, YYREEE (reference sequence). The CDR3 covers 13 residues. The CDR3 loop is CASSLAEGREKYF. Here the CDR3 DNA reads TGTGCCAGCAGCTTGGCCGAAGGGCGGGAGAAGTACTTC.

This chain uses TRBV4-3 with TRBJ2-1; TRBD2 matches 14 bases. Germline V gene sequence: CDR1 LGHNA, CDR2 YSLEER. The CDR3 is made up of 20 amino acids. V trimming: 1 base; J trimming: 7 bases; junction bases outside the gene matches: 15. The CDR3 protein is CASSQASPGLAGVKGNEQFF. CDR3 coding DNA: TGCGCCAGCAGCCAAGCCTCCCCGGGACTAGCGGGAGTAAAGGGAAATGAGCAGTTCTTC.

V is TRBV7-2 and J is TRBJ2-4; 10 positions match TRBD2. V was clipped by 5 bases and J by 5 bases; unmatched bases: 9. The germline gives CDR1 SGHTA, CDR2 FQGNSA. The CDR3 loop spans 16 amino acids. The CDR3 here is CASSPSSGSSENIQYF. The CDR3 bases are TGTGCCAGCAGCCCCTCTAGCGGGAGTAGCGAAAACATTCAGTACTTC.

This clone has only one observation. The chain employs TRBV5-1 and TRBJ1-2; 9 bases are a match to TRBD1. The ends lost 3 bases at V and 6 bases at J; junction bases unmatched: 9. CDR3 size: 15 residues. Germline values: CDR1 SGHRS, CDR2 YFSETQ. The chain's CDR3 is CASSSGEGDRDGYTF. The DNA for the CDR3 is TGCGCCAGCAGCTCTGGCGAGGGGGACAGGGATGGCTACACCTTC. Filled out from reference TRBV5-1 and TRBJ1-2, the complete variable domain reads KAGVTQTPRYLIKTRGQQVTLSCSPISGHRSVSWYQQTPGQGLQFLFEYFSETQRNKGNFPGRFSGRQFSNSRSEMNVSTLELGDSALYLCASSSGEGDRDGYTFGSGTRLTVV.

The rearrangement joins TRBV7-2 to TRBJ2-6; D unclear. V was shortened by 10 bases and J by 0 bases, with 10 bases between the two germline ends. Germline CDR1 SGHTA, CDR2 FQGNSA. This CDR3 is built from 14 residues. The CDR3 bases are TGTGCCACCCGCGCAAGCTCTGGGGCCAACGTCCTGACTTTC. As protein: CATRASSGANVLTF.

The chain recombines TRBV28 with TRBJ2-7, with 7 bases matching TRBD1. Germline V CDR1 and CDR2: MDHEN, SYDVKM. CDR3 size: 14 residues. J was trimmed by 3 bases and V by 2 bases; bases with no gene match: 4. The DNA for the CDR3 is TGTGCCAGCAGTTTACGACAGGGATTCTACGAGCAGTACTTC. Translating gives CASSLRQGFYEQYF.

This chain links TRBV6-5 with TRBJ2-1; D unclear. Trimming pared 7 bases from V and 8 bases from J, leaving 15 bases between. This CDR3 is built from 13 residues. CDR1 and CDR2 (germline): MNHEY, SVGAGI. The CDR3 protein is CASTLNGRDEQFF. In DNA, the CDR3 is TGTGCCAGCACTTTAAATGGTCGGGATGAGCAGTTCTTC.

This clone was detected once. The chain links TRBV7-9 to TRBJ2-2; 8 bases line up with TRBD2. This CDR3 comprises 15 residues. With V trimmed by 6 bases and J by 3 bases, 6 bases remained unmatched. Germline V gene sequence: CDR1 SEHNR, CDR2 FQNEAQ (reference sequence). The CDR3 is CASSRTSLDTGELFF. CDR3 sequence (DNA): TGTGCCAGCAGTAGGACTAGCCTCGACACCGGGGAGCTGTTTTTT.

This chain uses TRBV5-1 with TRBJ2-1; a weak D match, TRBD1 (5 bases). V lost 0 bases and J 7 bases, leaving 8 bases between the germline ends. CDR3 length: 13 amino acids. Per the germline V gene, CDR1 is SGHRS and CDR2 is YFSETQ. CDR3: CASSLVRENEQFF. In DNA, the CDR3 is TGCGCCAGCAGCTTGGTCAGGGAAAATGAGCAGTTCTTC. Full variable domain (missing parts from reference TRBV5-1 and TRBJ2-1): KAGVTQTPRYLIKTRGQQVTLSCSPISGHRSVSWYQQTPGQGLQFLFEYFSETQRNKGNFPGRFSGRQFSNSRSEMNVSTLELGDSALYLCASSLVRENEQFFGPGTRLTVL.

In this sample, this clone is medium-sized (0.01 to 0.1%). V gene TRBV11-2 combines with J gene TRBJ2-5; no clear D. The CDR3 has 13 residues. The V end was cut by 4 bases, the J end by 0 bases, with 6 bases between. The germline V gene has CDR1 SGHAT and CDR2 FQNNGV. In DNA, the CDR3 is TGTGCCAGCAGCTCAATGAACCAAGAGACCCAGTACTTC. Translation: CASSSMNQETQYF.

The CDR3 nucleotides read TGTGCCAGCAGTTCCCTCCCCTACGAGCAGTACTTC. Its protein is CASSSLPYEQYF. J is TRBJ2-7 and V is TRBV28, with D hard to call. With 4 bases removed from V and 2 bases from J, the gap between germline ends came to 6 bases. CDR1 MDHEN and CDR2 SYDVKM come from the germline V gene. There are 12 residues in the CDR3.

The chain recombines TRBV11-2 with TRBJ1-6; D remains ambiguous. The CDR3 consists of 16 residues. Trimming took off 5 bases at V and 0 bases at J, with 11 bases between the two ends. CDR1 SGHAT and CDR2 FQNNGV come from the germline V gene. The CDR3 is CASSPSNPSYNSPLHF. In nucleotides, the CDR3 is TGTGCCAGCAGCCCCTCCAATCCCTCCTATAATTCACCCCTCCACTTT.

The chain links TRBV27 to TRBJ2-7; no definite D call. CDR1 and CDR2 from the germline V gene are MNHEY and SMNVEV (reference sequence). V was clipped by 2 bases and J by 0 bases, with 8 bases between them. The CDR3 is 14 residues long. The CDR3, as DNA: TGTGCCAGCAGTTTAGGATATAGCTCCTACGAGCAGTACTTC. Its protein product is CASSLGYSSYEQYF.

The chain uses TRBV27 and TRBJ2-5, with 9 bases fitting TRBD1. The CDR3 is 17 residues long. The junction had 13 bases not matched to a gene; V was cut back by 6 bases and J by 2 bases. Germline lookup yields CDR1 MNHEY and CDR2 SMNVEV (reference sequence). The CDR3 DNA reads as TGTGCCAGCAGCCGAGGCACGGGACAGGGAATTCAAGAGACCCAGTACTTC. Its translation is CASSRGTGQGIQETQYF.